This TCR beta chain was captured in a study of cytomegalovirus exposure and HLA in healthy donors. Study-wide results and caveats: Productive status was seen about 87% or about 30% of the time for most TCR beta V segments in an earlier analysis.

To note about this clone: Its antigen remains unidentified.

The PCR contained 60 Vbeta and 13 Jbeta primers. Profiled with immunoSEQ multiplex PCR; TCRdb holds only in-frame clones, not every one. The repertoire holds approximately 150,000 clones, with roughly 70% as singletons. CDR3 size: 15 residues. CDR1 and CDR2 from the germline V gene are SGHTS and YDEGEE. V shed 0 bases and J 2 bases; nucleotides not matched to a gene: 4. The chain is built from TRBV5-8 and TRBJ2-7; 8 bases map to TRBD1. Material for sequencing was PBMCs. The source is a male donor in good health and CMV-seronegative. The DNA for the CDR3 is TGTGCCAGCAGCTTGGCAGGGGGCACTCCCTACGAGCAGTACTTC. This encodes CASSLAGGTPYEQYF.